The 32 T cell receptor beta chains given below trace back to one sample, sequenced in a study of cytomegalovirus exposure and HLA in healthy donors. In the PCR, 60 Vbeta and 13 Jbeta primers were used. Assay used: immunoSEQ multiplex PCR; TCRdb lists only in-frame clones, some missing. The sample has more than 110,000 clones; 55% to 80% are singletons. Sample: PBMCs. These TCRs come from a human donor in good health.

The V and J genes are TRBV6-5 and TRBJ1-4; no definite D call. This CDR3 region has 14 residues. The V end lost 7 bases, the J end lost 7 bases, and 16 bases lay between the germline ends. The germline gives CDR1 MNHEY, CDR2 SVGAGI. CDR3 DNA: TGTGCCAGCAATCGAAGGGCGGGAGGTGAAAAACTGTTTTTT. Translation: CASNRRAGGEKLFF.

This chain joins TRBV6-5 and TRBJ2-2, with TRBD1 as a possible D gene (6 bases). V was trimmed by 7 bases and J by 5 bases, leaving 17 bases between them. Germline values: CDR1 MNHEY, CDR2 SVGAGI. CDR3 length: 15 amino acids. The CDR3 reads CASTNSGGGTGELFF. CDR3 DNA sequence: TGTGCCAGCACCAACAGTGGGGGCGGGACCGGGGAGCTGTTTTTT.

This chain uses TRBV11-3 with TRBJ1-6; D might be TRBD1 (6 bases). CDR3 length: 13 residues. The germline V gene encodes CDR1 SGHNT and CDR2 YENEEA. Between the trimmed V and J ends, which lost 5 bases and 9 bases, there was a span of 11 bases. The CDR3 nucleotides are TGTGCCAGCAGCCCGGGACATGGTTCACCCCTCCACTTT. Amino acid sequence: CASSPGHGSPLHF.

The chain links TRBV11-2 to TRBJ1-4; 10 nucleotides agree with TRBD1. CDR1 SGHAT and CDR2 FQNNGV come from the germline V gene. J was trimmed by 10 bases and V by 1 base; bases with no gene match: 6. The CDR3 consists of 15 residues. The CDR3 region has the DNA TGTGCCAGCAGCTTAGCAGGACAGGGGGAAGGAAAACTGTTTTTT. As protein: CASSLAGQGEGKLFF.

This chain joins TRBV7-9 and TRBJ2-7, with TRBD2 as a possible D gene (5 bases). CDR3 length: 16 residues. In germline, CDR1 is SEHNR, CDR2 FQNEAQ (reference sequence). The V end lost 5 bases, the J end lost 5 bases, and 22 bases lay between the germline ends. CDR3: CASSPPAGRDSHEQYF. In nucleotides, the CDR3 is TGTGCCAGCAGCCCCCCGGCGGGTAGGGATTCCCACGAGCAGTACTTC.

This rearrangement joins TRBV7-9 to TRBJ1-6, with D possibly matching TRBD1 (5 bases). CDR3 length: 14 residues. V lost 11 bases to trimming and J lost 2 bases, with 13 bases between them. Germline loops: CDR1 SEHNR, CDR2 FQNEAQ (reference sequence). The CDR3 is CAAHGGPYNSPLHF. CDR3 DNA sequence: TGTGCCGCCCACGGGGGTCCCTATAATTCACCCCTCCACTTT.

This chain links TRBV18 with TRBJ2-1; D unresolved. Germline-derived CDR1 and CDR2 are KGHSH and LQKENI. Trimming shortened V by 8 bases and J by 0 bases, and 8 bases separated the two germline ends. The CDR3 totals 13 residues. CDR3 nucleotide sequence: TGTGCCAGCCGACACCGCTCCTACAATGAGCAGTTCTTC. This codes for CASRHRSYNEQFF.

This clone has only a few counts. This chain links TRBV6-1 with TRBJ2-1; 12 positions agree with TRBD2. CDR3 length: 17 residues. Trimming removed 2 bases from V and 6 bases from J; junction bases left unmatched: 8. Germline values: CDR1 MNHNS, CDR2 SASEGT. DNA of the CDR3: TGTGCCAGCAGTGAATACCGTCTAGCGGGGGGGCTCAATGAGCAGTTCTTC. Protein product: CASSEYRLAGGLNEQFF.

The chain uses TRBV6-6 and TRBJ1-2; 7 nucleotides align to TRBD1. Germline values: CDR1 MNHNY, CDR2 SVGAGI (reference sequence). This CDR3 has 15 residues. With 6 bases clipped from V and 3 bases from J, the junction kept 10 bases outside the gene matches. Here the CDR3 reads CASRGLKGAYYGYTF. CDR3 nucleotide sequence: TGTGCCAGCAGGGGGTTGAAGGGGGCCTACTATGGCTACACCTTC.

V gene TRBV9 combines with J gene TRBJ2-7; 7 bases align to TRBD2. The CDR3 consists of 14 residues. Germline-derived CDR1 and CDR2 are SGDLS and YYNGEE. V was clipped by 0 bases and J by 3 bases; unmatched bases: 3. In DNA form, the CDR3 reads TGTGCCAGCAGCGTAGGGCCGGGGGGCTACGAGCAGTACTTC. This sequence encodes CASSVGPGGYEQYF.

This clone appeared once. The chain links TRBV27 to TRBJ2-2; 8 bases line up with TRBD1. V lost 3 bases and J lost 5; bases outside the gene matches: 5. The CDR3 spans 15 residues. Germline V gene sequence: CDR1 MNHEY, CDR2 SMNVEV (reference sequence). The CDR3 DNA reads TGTGCCAGCAGTTTGGACCAGGGGGCGACCGGGGAGCTGTTTTTT. Translation gives CASSLDQGATGELFF.

The chain uses TRBV28 and TRBJ1-2; the match to TRBD1 covers 7 bases. CDR1 MDHEN and CDR2 SYDVKM come from the germline V gene. This CDR3 contains 12 residues. The ends lost 7 bases at V and 4 bases at J; junction bases unmatched: 3. CDR3 residues: CASNQGGYGYTF. CDR3 coding DNA: TGTGCCAGCAATCAGGGGGGCTATGGCTACACCTTC.

The chain joins TRBV11-2 to TRBJ2-7; D may be TRBD1 (8 bases). The CDR3 is made up of 16 amino acids. The germline CDR1 and CDR2 sequences are SGHAT and FQNNGV. The germline V and J ends were trimmed by 4 bases and 0 bases, with 16 bases remaining between them. The CDR3 protein is CASSSSQGGNSYEQYF. The CDR3 coding sequence is TGTGCCAGCAGCTCATCACAGGGGGGGAACTCCTACGAGCAGTACTTC. Supplemented by reference TRBV11-2 and TRBJ2-7, the full variable domain reads EAGVAQSPRYKIIEKRQSVAFWCNPISGHATLYWYQQILGQGPKLLIQFQNNGVVDDSQLPKDRFSAERLKGVDSTLKIQPAKLEDSAVYLCASSSSQGGNSYEQYFGPGTRLTVT.

V gene TRBV9 combines with J gene TRBJ1-1, with TRBD1 matching over 7 bases. The ends lost 4 bases at V and 4 bases at J; junction bases unmatched: 7. The length of the CDR3 is 14 residues. The V gene's germline CDR1 is SGDLS and CDR2 YYNGEE. CDR3 sequence (DNA): TGTGCCAGCAGCCCCGAGGGGGCGAGCACTGAAGCTTTCTTT. Translating it yields CASSPEGASTEAFF.

V and J are TRBV4-1 and TRBJ1-1; D may be TRBD1 (6 bases). Trimming stripped 2 bases from V and 0 bases from J, with 10 bases between. The germline gives CDR1 MGHRA, CDR2 YSYEKL. The length of the CDR3 is 15 residues. The CDR3 sequence is CASSQQQGMNTEAFF. The CDR3 DNA is TGCGCCAGCAGCCAACAACAGGGAATGAACACTGAAGCTTTCTTT.

There are a few counts of this clone. V usage is TRBV7-3 and J usage is TRBJ1-2, with 7 bases that match TRBD1. From germline, CDR1 is SGHTA and CDR2 FQGTGA. The CDR3 covers 14 residues. V trimming: 2 bases; J trimming: 7 bases; junction bases outside the gene matches: 7. The CDR3 spells CASSLVGGYSGYTF. The CDR3 DNA follows: TGTGCCAGCAGCTTAGTAGGGGGCTACAGTGGCTACACCTTC.

The count of this clone is one. V usage is TRBV19 and J usage is TRBJ2-7; D is uncertain. This CDR3 has 13 amino acids. Germline V gene data show CDR1 as LNHDA and CDR2 as SQIVND (reference sequence). The germline V and J ends were trimmed by 9 bases and 0 bases, with 12 bases remaining between them. CDR3 DNA: TGTGCCAGATGGGCCTGTACCTCCTACGAGCAGTACTTC. Protein: CARWACTSYEQYF.

J is TRBJ1-1 and V is TRBV7-9; possibly TRBD1 for D (5 bases). The germline V gene encodes CDR1 SEHNR and CDR2 FQNEAQ (reference sequence). This CDR3 spans 15 amino acids. V was clipped by 0 bases and J by 0 bases, with 8 bases between them. The CDR3 reads CASSLAGRLNTEAFF. CDR3 nucleotide sequence: TGTGCCAGCAGCTTAGCGGGGCGGTTGAACACTGAAGCTTTCTTT.

The chain combines TRBV29-1 with TRBJ2-7; 7 nucleotides line up with TRBD2. The V segment lost 6 bases and the J segment 0 bases; nucleotides outside the gene matches: 5. Per germline, CDR1 SQVTM and CDR2 ANQGSEA. This CDR3 spans 13 amino acids. The CDR3 sequence: CSVRLASSYEQYF. The CDR3 DNA follows: TGCAGCGTAAGACTAGCCAGCTCCTACGAGCAGTACTTC.

This clone was found a few times. Other DNA sequences in this specimen translate into the identical CDR3. The CDR3 region has the DNA TGTGCCAGCAGTGAACGGGGAGAGCAGTACTTC. Residues: CASSERGEQYF. The V and J genes are TRBV2 and TRBJ2-7; tentative D call: TRBD2 (5 bases). The CDR3 spans 11 residues. V was pared by 2 bases and J by 7 bases, with 6 bases between. Germline CDR1 reads SNHLY; CDR2 reads FYNNEI.

This rearrangement joins TRBV14 to TRBJ2-1, with D perhaps matching TRBD2 (6 bases). The CDR3 covers 15 residues. V lost 1 base and J lost 7, with 14 bases in between. Germline-derived CDR1 and CDR2 are SGHDN and FVKESK. The chain's CDR3 is CASSQVGGTRNEQFF. The CDR3 DNA is TGTGCCAGCAGCCAAGTCGGGGGAACTAGGAATGAGCAGTTCTTC.

The table lists this clone with a count of one. J is TRBJ2-3 and V is TRBV5-1, with 14 positions matching TRBD2. This CDR3 has 17 residues. J gave up 2 bases and V 0 bases, and 2 bases lay outside the gene matches. The germline CDR1 and CDR2 sequences are SGHRS and YFSETQ. CDR3 sequence: CASSLEGLAGATDTQYF. The CDR3 DNA is TGCGCCAGCAGCTTGGAGGGACTAGCGGGGGCCACAGATACGCAGTATTTT.

On this clone itself: The junction does not match germline at one end; this may be a read error. This chain links TRBV4-1 with TRBJ2-1; D is ambiguous. This CDR3 spans 13 amino acids. CDR1 is MGHRA and CDR2 is YSYEKL in the germline V gene. The CDR3: CASSQESEVERFF. CDR3 DNA: TGCGCCAGCAGCCAAGAATCCGAGGTTGAGCGGTTCTTC.

The V gene is TRBV10-3, the J gene TRBJ1-5; tentative D call: TRBD1 (5 bases). The CDR3 contains 16 residues. V gave up 0 bases and J gave up 5 bases, with 14 bases separating them. Germline loops: CDR1 ENHRY, CDR2 SYGVKD. In DNA, the CDR3 is TGTGCCATCAGTGAGTCGGTTGGGGGAGGGTATCAGCCCCAGCATTTT. This gives the protein CAISESVGGGYQPQHF.

This clone was picked up a small number of times. This sequence joins TRBV5-3 and TRBJ1-4; D gene ambiguous. TRBV5-3 is an ORF; its function is uncertain. CDR3 length equals 14 residues. V was shortened by 2 bases and J by 4 bases, with 9 bases between the two germline ends. CDR3: CARSLIQFNEKLFF. The CDR3 nucleotides read TGTGCCAGAAGCTTAATTCAGTTTAATGAAAAACTGTTTTTT.

V gene TRBV6-4 combines with J gene TRBJ1-2, with D possibly TRBD1 on 5 matching bases. The CDR3 is 17 amino acids. Looked up from germline, CDR1 is MRHNA and CDR2 is SNTAGT. V lost 0 bases, J lost 4 bases, and 18 bases lay in between. This chain's CDR3 is CASSDSGRGLIGYGYTF. The CDR3 DNA is TGTGCCAGCAGTGACTCGGGTCGGGGGTTGATTGGCTATGGCTACACCTTC.

This clone was counted only a few times. The rearrangement links TRBV6-6 to TRBJ2-1, with 8 bases matching TRBD1. Per the germline V gene, CDR1 is MNHNY and CDR2 is SVGAGI (reference sequence). With V trimmed by 4 bases and J by 5 bases, 4 bases remained unmatched. The CDR3 is 14 residues long. The CDR3 region has the DNA TGTGCCAGCAGTTCGCAGGGGGCAAACAATGAGCAGTTCTTC. Translated: CASSSQGANNEQFF.

The rearrangement joins TRBV6-5 to TRBJ2-1; 10 nucleotides agree with TRBD2. Germline loops: CDR1 MNHEY, CDR2 SVGAGI. V gave up 9 bases and J gave up 7 bases; unmatched junction bases: 3. The CDR3 is 12 amino acids. DNA of the CDR3: TGTGCCAGTAGCGGGAGGCGGAATGAGCAGTTCTTC. This translates into CASSGRRNEQFF.

V and J are TRBV11-2 and TRBJ2-7, with D maybe TRBD2 (5 bases). V lost 1 base and J 6 bases, leaving 13 bases between the germline ends. This CDR3 has 14 amino acids. Germline CDR1 SGHAT, CDR2 FQNNGV. CDR3 residues: CASSLVRGSSEQYF. Written as DNA, the CDR3 is TGTGCCAGCAGCTTAGTCCGGGGATCGAGCGAGCAGTACTTC.

The chain is built from TRBV19 and TRBJ1-6; 8 bases line up with TRBD1. Germline values: CDR1 LNHDA, CDR2 SQIVND (reference sequence). This CDR3 spans 16 amino acids. V gave up 7 bases and J gave up 4 bases; unmatched junction bases: 9. The CDR3 nucleotides read TGTGCCAGTACCCAGGGGGCCACTCAGTATAATTCACCCCTCCACTTT. Residues: CASTQGATQYNSPLHF.

The rearrangement links TRBV7-9 to TRBJ2-3; 11 bases align to TRBD2. From germline, CDR1 is SEHNR and CDR2 FQNEAQ (reference sequence). CDR3 size: 18 residues. V gave up 4 bases and J gave up 3 bases; unmatched junction bases: 12. CDR3 coding DNA: TGTGCCAGCAGCTCCTTAGCGGGAGGGCCAGCGGAGACAGATACGCAGTATTTT. As protein: CASSSLAGGPAETDTQYF.

This clone was observed a handful of times. V gene TRBV19 combines with J gene TRBJ1-1, with 8 bases matching TRBD1. The CDR3 runs to 12 residues. From germline, CDR1 is LNHDA and CDR2 SQIVND (reference sequence). V gave up 6 bases and J gave up 11 bases; unmatched junction bases: 8. CDR3: CASSHRGSEAFF. CDR3 in DNA: TGTGCCAGTAGCCACAGGGGGAGCGAGGCTTTCTTT.